The clone carrying this TCR beta chain was detected only a few times. What it binds is unknown. This sample was taken from a study of response to subunit inactivated influenza vaccine. Broader study findings: The authors offered the suggestion that each seasonal influenza vaccination recruits few new T cells.

The germline gives CDR1 KGHDR, CDR2 SFDVKD. Trimming cost V 3 bases and J 1 base, with 14 bases left between them. The CDR3 has 16 residues. One entry per CDR3 protein results from TCRdb running MiXCR on the RT-PCR reads. The top ten clones hold approximately 12% of a sample with roughly 460,000 distinct CDR3 sequences, approximately 11% of them seen once. The input for sequencing was PBMCs from blood, taken more than 35 days after vaccination. The TCR sequence derives from a man aged 45-65 years who received an inactivated influenza vaccine. The chain employs TRBV24-1 and TRBJ2-5; D unclear. CDR3 nucleotide sequence: TGTGCCACCAGTGATATGGGTAGCTCTGGCCAAGAGACCCAGTACTTC. Amino acids: CATSDMGSSGQETQYF.